This TCR beta chain is drawn from a study of cytomegalovirus exposure and HLA in healthy donors. In its sample, this clone was seen a few times. Researchers ran the PCR with 60 Vbeta and 13 Jbeta primers. Clones were read by immunoSEQ multiplex PCR, and TCRdb kept only the in-frame ones, dropping some. The sample has about 130,000 clones, around 70% seen once. This CDR3 has 15 residues. Per germline, CDR1 SQVTM and CDR2 ANQGSEA. Trimming pared 7 bases from V and 0 bases from J, leaving 16 bases between. The sequencing input was PBMCs. The source is a woman aged 60 to 75 in good health and CMV-seropositive. The chain links TRBV29-1 to TRBJ2-1, with D maybe TRBD2 (5 bases). The CDR3 DNA reads TGCAGCGCCGGGGAAGGACCGAGCTCCTACAATGAGCAGTTCTTC. Translation: CSAGEGPSSYNEQFF.